One sample yielded the 3 T cell receptor beta chains listed below, sequenced in a study of cytomegalovirus exposure and HLA in healthy donors. This PCR relied on a set of 60 Vbeta primers and 13 Jbeta primers. Repertoires were generated with immunoSEQ multiplex PCR, while TCRdb's copy carries only in-frame clones and drops some. The sample records fewer than 250,000 clones, about 80% being singletons. Specimen: PBMCs. All receptors come from a man between 18 and 35 years old in good health and CMV-seronegative.

The J gene is TRBJ2-7, the V gene TRBV29-1; 12 bases fit TRBD2. J lost 7 bases, V lost 7 bases, and 11 bases had no gene match. Germline V lookup: CDR1 SQVTM, CDR2 ANQGSEA. CDR3 length: 14 residues. CDR3 amino acids: CSAGLAGNLREQYF. In DNA, the CDR3 is TGCAGCGCCGGACTAGCGGGGAATCTACGAGAGCAGTACTTC.

The chain carries TRBV15 and TRBJ2-5, with 8 nucleotides matching TRBD2. The J call may not be correct, given that the DNA end is closer to TRBJ2-7. The V gene's germline CDR1 is LNHNV and CDR2 YYDKDF (reference sequence). This CDR3 spans 16 amino acids. The CDR3 spells CATSRDKSGSRYEQYF. CDR3 DNA sequence: TGTGCCACCAGCAGAGATAAAAGCGGGAGTCGCTACGAGCAGTACTTC.

This clone was observed a few times. The J gene is TRBJ2-7, the V gene TRBV19; 8 bases align to TRBD1. This CDR3 has 12 amino acids. Germline loops: CDR1 LNHDA, CDR2 SQIVND (reference sequence). V shed 9 bases and J 4 bases; nucleotides not matched to a gene: 5. The CDR3 loop is CASGQGGYEQYF. The CDR3 DNA reads as TGTGCCAGCGGACAGGGCGGTTACGAGCAGTACTTC.